This passage covers 27 T cell receptor beta chains from one sample sequenced in a study of blood T cell repertoires in COVID-19. The data were produced by immunoSEQ multiplex PCR, yet TCRdb's version contains in-frame clones alone and is incomplete. The sample has around 290,000 clones, approximately 90% seen once; the top ten hold roughly 1.1%. The sequenced sample consisted of PBMCs or T cells enriched from blood (not recorded which). The receptor set was obtained from a woman aged 25 to 45 who had recovered from COVID-19.

The chain is built from TRBV4-1 and TRBJ1-3; weak D call: TRBD1 (6 bases). V lost 1 base and J 0 bases, leaving 13 bases between the germline ends. Germline V gives CDR1 MGHRA, CDR2 YSYEKL. The CDR3 is 17 residues long. CDR3 loop: CASSQVRDTTSGNTIYF. The CDR3 DNA sequence: TGCGCCAGCAGCCAAGTACGGGACACCACCTCTGGAAACACCATATATTTT.

Of note for this clone: Other DNA sequences in this sample translate to the same CDR3. The chain uses TRBV18 and TRBJ1-1; possibly TRBD1 for D (5 bases). CDR3 size: 13 residues. Trimming pared 4 bases from V and 0 bases from J, leaving 6 bases between. CDR1 and CDR2 from the germline V gene are KGHSH and LQKENI. The CDR3: CASSQGLNTEAFF. The CDR3 DNA reads as TGTGCCAGCTCACAGGGGTTGAACACTGAAGCTTTCTTT. Using reference TRBV18 and TRBJ1-1 for the parts outside the CDR3, the full variable domain is NAGVMQNPRHLVRRRGQEARLRCSPMKGHSHVYWYRQLPEEGLKFMVYLQKENIIDESGMPKERFSAEFPKEGPSILRIQQVVRGDSAAYFCASSQGLNTEAFFGQGTRLTVV.

The gene calls are TRBV21-1 and TRBJ1-5. TRBV21-1 is classified as a pseudogene. The CDR3 has 15 amino acids. The CDR3, as DNA: TGTGCCAGCAGCGAGGTCGAGTGGAGGGCTCAGCCCCAGCATTTT. This codes for CASSEVEWRAQPQHF.

J is TRBJ2-1 and V is TRBV19, with 8 bases lining up with TRBD2. Germline V lookup: CDR1 LNHDA, CDR2 SQIVND (reference sequence). The CDR3 covers 17 residues. Germline trimming cut 3 bases from V and 2 bases from J; bases unmatched to any gene: 9. CDR3 nucleotides: TGTGCCAGTAGTATTCCCCCCGGGAGGGGTGCCTACAATGAGCAGTTCTTC. Residues: CASSIPPGRGAYNEQFF. Filled out from reference TRBV19 and TRBJ2-1, the complete variable domain reads DGGITQSPKYLFRKEGQNVTLSCEQNLNHDAMYWYRQDPGQGLRLIYYSQIVNDFQKGDIAEGYSVSREKKESFPLTVTSAQKNPTAFYLCASSIPPGRGAYNEQFFGPGTRLTVL.

The genes are TRBV18 and TRBJ1-2; TRBD1 aligns across 10 bases. The CDR3 is made up of 16 amino acids. V dropped 0 bases and J dropped 7; count of bases not matched to a gene: 8. Looked up from germline, CDR1 is KGHSH and CDR2 is LQKENI. The CDR3 sequence is CASSPPLDRGTGGYTF. For the CDR3, the DNA is TGTGCCAGCTCACCACCCTTGGACAGGGGGACGGGTGGCTACACCTTC.

The sample holds one count of this clone. The chain recombines TRBV28 with TRBJ2-7, with D uncertain. This CDR3 has 11 residues. The ends were cut back, 3 bases at V and 5 bases at J, with 5 bases in the middle. The germline gives CDR1 MDHEN, CDR2 SYDVKM. The CDR3 loop is CASSFRDEQYF. The CDR3 bases are TGTGCCAGCAGTTTCCGAGACGAGCAGTACTTC.

The chain uses TRBV9 and TRBJ2-5, with D tentatively TRBD2 (6 bases). CDR3 length equals 15 residues. Germline CDR1 and CDR2: SGDLS and YYNGEE. Deletions cut 8 bases from V and 4 bases from J, with 21 bases between. The CDR3 region is CASTTAGNGRETQYF. DNA for the CDR3: TGTGCCAGTACTACTGCGGGGAACGGTCGAGAGACCCAGTACTTC.

The gene calls are TRBV19 and TRBJ2-5; the D is unclear. CDR1 is LNHDA, CDR2 SQIVND, per germline (reference sequence). This CDR3 comprises 14 residues. Trimming shortened V by 6 bases and J by 4 bases, and 15 bases separated the two germline ends. The CDR3 DNA reads TGTGCCAGTAGGAGGTCGTCTAGGCGAGAGACCCAGTACTTC. Translation gives CASRRSSRRETQYF.

The chain combines TRBV27 with TRBJ2-5; possibly TRBD1 for D (8 bases). The CDR3 consists of 17 residues. CDR1 is MNHEY, CDR2 SMNVEV, per germline (reference sequence). Trimming pared 2 bases from V and 5 bases from J, leaving 21 bases between. CDR3 bases: TGTGCCAGCAGTTTAATCCTTCCTACAGGGGGAGGGGAGACCCAGTACTTC. The encoded protein is CASSLILPTGGGETQYF.

The CDR3 is CASSLGGTGGYYGYTF. The CDR3 DNA is TGTGCCAGCAGTTTAGGGGGGACAGGGGGGTACTATGGCTACACCTTC. V is TRBV28 and J is TRBJ1-2, with TRBD1 identical over 11 bases. The V gene end was trimmed by 2 bases and the J gene end by 3 bases; junction bases not matched to a gene: 5. The CDR3 is made up of 16 amino acids. Germline V gene sequence: CDR1 MDHEN, CDR2 SYDVKM.

Points on this clone: Other DNA sequences in this specimen translate into the identical CDR3. The chain is built from TRBV18 and TRBJ2-2; TRBD2 is a possible D gene (6 bases). CDR1 is KGHSH, CDR2 LQKENI, per germline. The CDR3 is 14 residues long. Trimming pared 2 bases from V and 2 bases from J, leaving 6 bases between. CDR3 sequence reads: CASSPGLNTGELFF. The CDR3, as DNA: TGTGCCAGCTCACCAGGACTAAACACCGGGGAGCTGTTTTTT.

V usage is TRBV9 and J usage is TRBJ2-3; TRBD2 matches at 11 bases. There are 18 residues in the CDR3. V dropped 7 bases and J dropped 5; count of bases not matched to a gene: 18. Germline V gene lookup returns CDR1 SGDLS and CDR2 YYNGEE. The CDR3 region has the DNA TGTGCCAGCCAACCGCCACTAGCGGGAGCGGGGTTTGGAGATACGCAGTATTTT. It codes for CASQPPLAGAGFGDTQYF.

This clone appeared a single time. The genes are TRBV28 and TRBJ2-7, with 10 bases lining up with TRBD1. V dropped 6 bases and J dropped 5; count of bases not matched to a gene: 10. In germline, CDR1 is MDHEN, CDR2 SYDVKM. This CDR3 has 15 amino acids. The CDR3 loop is CASSLLGTGDHEQYF. In DNA, the CDR3 is TGTGCCAGCAGCCTCCTAGGGACAGGGGACCACGAGCAGTACTTC. The whole variable domain, filled in from reference TRBV28 and TRBJ2-7, reads DVKVTQSSRYLVKRTGEKVFLECVQDMDHENMFWYRQDPGLGLRLIYFSYDVKMKEKGDIPEGYSVSREKKERFSLILESASTNQTSMYLCASSLLGTGDHEQYFGPGTRLTVT.

The chain carries TRBV10-3 and TRBJ2-7; 11 positions match TRBD2. The V and J ends lost 2 bases and 4 bases, in that order; junction bases with no gene match: 4. The germline CDR1 and CDR2 sequences are ENHRY and SYGVKD. The CDR3 is made up of 15 amino acids. The CDR3 sequence is CAISEPTSGRYEQYF. The DNA of the CDR3 is TGTGCCATCAGTGAGCCTACTAGCGGGAGATACGAGCAGTACTTC.

This clone appeared once. V and J are TRBV6-5 and TRBJ1-1; 7 nucleotides match TRBD1. This CDR3 contains 14 residues. Germline V lookup: CDR1 MNHEY, CDR2 SVGAGI. J lost 1 base, V lost 4 bases, and 3 bases had no gene match. The CDR3 loop reads CASSSTGANTEAFF. The DNA for the CDR3 is TGTGCCAGCAGTTCCACAGGGGCGAACACTGAAGCTTTCTTT.

The V gene is TRBV18, the J gene TRBJ1-5, with D perhaps TRBD1 (5 bases). This CDR3 comprises 14 residues. V gave up 4 bases and J gave up 1 base, with 8 bases separating them. The germline V gene has CDR1 KGHSH and CDR2 LQKENI. CDR3 DNA: TGTGCCAGCTCACTCAGGGAAAGCAATCAGCCCCAGCATTTT. It yields the protein CASSLRESNQPQHF.

The gene calls are TRBV5-1 and TRBJ2-1; 11 bases agree with TRBD2. V lost 4 bases and J lost 6; bases outside the gene matches: 6. In germline, CDR1 is SGHRS, CDR2 YFSETQ. The CDR3 contains 15 residues. The CDR3 sequence is CASSLTSGSGNEQFF. Written as DNA, the CDR3 is TGCGCCAGCAGCCTCACTAGCGGGAGCGGCAATGAGCAGTTCTTC.

As to this clone: The germline gene is not matched at one end of the junction; a read error may be the cause. The V and J genes are TRBV6-2 or TRBV6-3 and TRBJ2-7, with 9 bases lining up with TRBD1. CDR1 is MNHEY, CDR2 SVGEGT, per germline. This CDR3 region has 12 residues. The CDR3 nucleotides read TGTGCCAGCAGTGGACAGGGGTCGATCATTCGGTTC. It specifies CASSGQGSIIRF.

The V and J genes are TRBV6-5 and TRBJ2-2, with a weak D call TRBD1 (6 bases). CDR1 and CDR2 from the germline V gene are MNHEY and SVGAGI. The ends were cut back, 4 bases at V and 1 base at J, with 13 bases in the middle. The CDR3 runs 16 residues. In DNA form, the CDR3 reads TGTGCCAGCAGTTGGGGGCAGCGATTGAACACCGGGGAGCTGTTTTTT. It codes for CASSWGQRLNTGELFF.

This clone occurred a few times. The chain recombines TRBV10-1 with TRBJ2-1; D unresolved. Germline assignment: CDR1 WNHNN and CDR2 SYGVQD (reference sequence). This CDR3 comprises 14 residues. V lost 8 bases, J lost 6 bases, and 17 bases lay in between. The CDR3 protein is CASSGRSRGNEQFF. The CDR3 DNA sequence: TGCGCCAGCTCTGGCCGGAGCAGAGGCAATGAGCAGTTCTTC.

This chain joins TRBV4-1 and TRBJ2-1; the match to TRBD2 covers 12 bases. The V segment lost 5 bases and the J segment 7 bases; nucleotides outside the gene matches: 9. The germline V gene has CDR1 MGHRA and CDR2 YSYEKL. CDR3 size: 16 residues. CDR3 region: CASSYRLAGAQNEQFF. Written as DNA, the CDR3 is TGCGCCAGCAGCTATCGACTAGCGGGAGCTCAGAATGAGCAGTTCTTC.

The V and J genes are TRBV28 and TRBJ2-7, with 10 bases matching TRBD1. CDR1 MDHEN and CDR2 SYDVKM come from the germline V gene. This CDR3 has 15 residues. V lost 7 bases, J lost 4 bases, and 10 bases stayed unmatched. The CDR3 DNA sequence: TGTGCCAGCACCCGCCGGTCGGGACAGGGGTACGAGCAGTACTTC. This codes for CASTRRSGQGYEQYF.

This clone was recorded only once. The V call is TRBV5-4, the J call TRBJ1-1; 9 bases are a match to TRBD1. Trimming at V came to 4 bases and at J to 14 bases, leaving 15 bases not matched to a gene. The CDR3 consists of 14 residues. Germline V gene lookup returns CDR1 SGHNT and CDR2 YYREEE (reference sequence). The CDR3 is CASSPPIPTGGFFF. The CDR3 DNA reads as TGTGCCAGCAGCCCCCCTATACCTACAGGGGGCTTCTTCTTT.

This chain connects TRBV2 to TRBJ1-1; 7 nucleotides line up with TRBD1. Germline V gives CDR1 SNHLY, CDR2 FYNNEI. This CDR3 has 13 amino acids. Trimming removed 8 bases from V and 1 base from J; junction bases left unmatched: 4. The chain's CDR3 is CASLWDRNTEAFF. The CDR3 nucleotides are TGTGCCAGCTTATGGGACAGGAACACTGAAGCTTTCTTT.

The chain links TRBV5-6 to TRBJ1-1; D remains ambiguous. The CDR3 extends over 13 amino acids. V lost 4 bases and J lost 4, with 11 bases in between. CDR1 and CDR2 (germline): SGHDT, YYEEEE. CDR3 amino acids: CASSRDFGTEAFF. The CDR3 region has the DNA TGTGCCAGCAGCCGAGATTTTGGCACTGAAGCTTTCTTT.

This clone was observed a few times. The rearrangement uses TRBV30 and TRBJ1-6; 11 bases are shared with TRBD1. J lost 0 bases, V lost 3 bases, and 7 bases had no gene match. This CDR3 spans 18 amino acids. From germline, CDR1 is GTSNPN and CDR2 SVGIG (reference sequence). DNA for the CDR3: TGTGCCTGGAGCGACGGGACAGGGGGTAGCTCCTATAATTCACCCCTCCACTTT. This sequence encodes CAWSDGTGGSSYNSPLHF.

The V and J genes are TRBV6-5 and TRBJ1-4; 8 nucleotides line up with TRBD1. Germline CDR1 reads MNHEY; CDR2 reads SVGAGI. The V and J ends lost 6 bases and 5 bases, in that order; junction bases with no gene match: 5. The CDR3 has 14 residues. The CDR3: CASRRTGRNEKLFF. CDR3 nucleotides: TGTGCCAGCAGGCGGACAGGGCGGAATGAAAAACTGTTTTTT.